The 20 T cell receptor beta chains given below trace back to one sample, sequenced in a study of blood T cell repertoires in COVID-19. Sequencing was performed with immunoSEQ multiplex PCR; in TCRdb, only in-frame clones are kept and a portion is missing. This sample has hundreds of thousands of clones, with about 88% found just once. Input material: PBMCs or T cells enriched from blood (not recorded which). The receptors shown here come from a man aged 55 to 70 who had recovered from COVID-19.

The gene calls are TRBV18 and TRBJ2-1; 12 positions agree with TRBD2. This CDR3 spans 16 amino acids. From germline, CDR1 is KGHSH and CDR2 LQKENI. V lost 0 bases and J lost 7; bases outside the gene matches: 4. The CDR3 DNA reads TGTGCCAGCTCACCACCGAGCCTAGCGGGGGGGAATGAGCAGTTCTTC. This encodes CASSPPSLAGGNEQFF.

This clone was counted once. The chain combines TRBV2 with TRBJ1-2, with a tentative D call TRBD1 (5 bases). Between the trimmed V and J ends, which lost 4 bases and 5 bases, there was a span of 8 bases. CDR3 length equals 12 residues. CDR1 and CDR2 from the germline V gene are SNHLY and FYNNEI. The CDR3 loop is CASSGGLYGYTF. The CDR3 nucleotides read TGTGCCAGCAGTGGGGGACTGTATGGCTACACCTTC. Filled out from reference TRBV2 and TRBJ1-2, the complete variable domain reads EPEVTQTPSHQVTQMGQEVILRCVPISNHLYFYWYRQILGQKVEFLVSFYNNEISEKSEIFDDQFSVERPDGSNFTLKIRSTKLEDSAMYFCASSGGLYGYTFGSGTRLTVV.

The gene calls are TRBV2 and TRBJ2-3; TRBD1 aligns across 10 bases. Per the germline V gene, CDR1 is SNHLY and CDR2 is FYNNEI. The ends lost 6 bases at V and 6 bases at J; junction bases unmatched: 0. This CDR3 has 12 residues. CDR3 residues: CASRDRGDTQYF. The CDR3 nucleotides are TGTGCCAGCAGGGACAGGGGGGATACGCAGTATTTT.

In DNA, the CDR3 is TGTGCCAGCAGTTTATCAACTGAAGCTTTCTTT. This codes for CASSLSTEAFF. The rearrangement links TRBV12-3 or TRBV12-4 to TRBJ1-1; unclear D gene. The V and J ends lost 2 bases and 5 bases respectively, with 3 bases between them. This CDR3 contains 11 residues.

The CDR3 DNA follows: TGTGCCAGCAGGGGACAGGGTGGAACTGAAGCTTTCTTT. Residues: CASRGQGGTEAFF. This chain uses TRBV6-5 with TRBJ1-1; the match to TRBD1 covers 9 bases. With V trimmed by 6 bases and J by 5 bases, 4 bases remained unmatched. CDR1 is MNHEY and CDR2 is SVGAGI in the germline V gene. The CDR3 totals 13 residues.

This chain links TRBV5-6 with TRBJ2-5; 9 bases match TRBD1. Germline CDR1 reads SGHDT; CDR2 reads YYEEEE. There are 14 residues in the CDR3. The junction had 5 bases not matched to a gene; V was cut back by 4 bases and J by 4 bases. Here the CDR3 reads CASSAGQGLETQYF. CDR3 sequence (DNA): TGTGCCAGCAGCGCGGGACAGGGTTTAGAGACCCAGTACTTC.

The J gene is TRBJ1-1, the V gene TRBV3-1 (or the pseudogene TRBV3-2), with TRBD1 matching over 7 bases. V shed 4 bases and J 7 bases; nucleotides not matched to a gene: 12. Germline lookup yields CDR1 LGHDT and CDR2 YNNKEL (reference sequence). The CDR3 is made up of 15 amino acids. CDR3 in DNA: TGTGCCAGCAGCCCAGCCTGGGGAAACAGGGGTGAAGCTTTCTTT. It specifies CASSPAWGNRGEAFF.

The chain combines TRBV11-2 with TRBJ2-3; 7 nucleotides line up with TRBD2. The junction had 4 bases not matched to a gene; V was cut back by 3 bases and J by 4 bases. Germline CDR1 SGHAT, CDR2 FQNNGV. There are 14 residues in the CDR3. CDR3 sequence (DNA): TGTGCCAGCAGCTTCTCTAGCGGATCAGATACGCAGTATTTT. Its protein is CASSFSSGSDTQYF.

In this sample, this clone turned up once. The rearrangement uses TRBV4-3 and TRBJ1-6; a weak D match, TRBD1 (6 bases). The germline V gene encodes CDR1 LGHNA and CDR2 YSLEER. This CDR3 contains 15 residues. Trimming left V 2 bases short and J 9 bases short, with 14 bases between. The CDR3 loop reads CASSQSQGIGSPLHF. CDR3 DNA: TGCGCCAGCAGCCAATCTCAGGGGATTGGTTCACCCCTCCACTTT.

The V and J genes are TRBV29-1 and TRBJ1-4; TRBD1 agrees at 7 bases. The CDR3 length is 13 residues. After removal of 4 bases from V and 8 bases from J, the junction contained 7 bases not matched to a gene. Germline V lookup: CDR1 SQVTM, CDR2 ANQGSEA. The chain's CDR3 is CSVGYRDSEKLFF. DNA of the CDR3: TGCAGCGTTGGGTACCGGGACAGCGAAAAACTGTTTTTT. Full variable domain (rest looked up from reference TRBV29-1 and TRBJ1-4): SAVISQKPSRDICQRGTSLTIQCQVDSQVTMMFWYRQQPGQSLTLIATANQGSEATYESGFVIDKFPISRPNLTFSTLTVSNMSPEDSSIYLCSVGYRDSEKLFFGSGTQLSVL.

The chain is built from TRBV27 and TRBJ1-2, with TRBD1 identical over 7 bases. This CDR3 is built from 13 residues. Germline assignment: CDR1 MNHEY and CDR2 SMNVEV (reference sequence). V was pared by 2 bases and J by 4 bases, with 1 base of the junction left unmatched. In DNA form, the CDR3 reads TGTGCCAGCAGTTTACCAGGGGGCTATGGCTACACCTTC. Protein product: CASSLPGGYGYTF.

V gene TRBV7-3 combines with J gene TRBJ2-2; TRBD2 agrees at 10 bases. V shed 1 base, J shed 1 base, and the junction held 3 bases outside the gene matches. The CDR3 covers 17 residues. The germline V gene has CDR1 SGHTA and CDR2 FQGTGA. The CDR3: CASSLIPSGGNTGELFF. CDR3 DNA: TGTGCCAGCAGCTTAATCCCTAGCGGGGGGAACACCGGGGAGCTGTTTTTT. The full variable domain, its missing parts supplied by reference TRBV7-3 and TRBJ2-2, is GAGVSQTPSNKVTEKGKYVELRCDPISGHTALYWYRQSLGQGPEFLIYFQGTGAADDSGLPNDRFFAVRPEGSVSTLKIQRTERGDSAVYLCASSLIPSGGNTGELFFGEGSRLTVL.

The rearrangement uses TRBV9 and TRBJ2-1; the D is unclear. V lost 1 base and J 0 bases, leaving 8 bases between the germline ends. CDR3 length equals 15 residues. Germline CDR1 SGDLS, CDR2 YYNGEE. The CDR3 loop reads CASSVSRSSYNEQFF. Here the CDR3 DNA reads TGTGCCAGCAGCGTAAGTAGAAGCTCCTACAATGAGCAGTTCTTC.

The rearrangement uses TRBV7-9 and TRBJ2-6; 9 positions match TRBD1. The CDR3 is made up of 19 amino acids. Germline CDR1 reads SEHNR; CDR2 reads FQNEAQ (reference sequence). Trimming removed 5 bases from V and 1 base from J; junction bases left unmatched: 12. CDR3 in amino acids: CASSLSRTGAQSGANVLTF. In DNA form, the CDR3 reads TGTGCCAGCAGCCTCAGCCGGACAGGGGCCCAATCTGGGGCCAACGTCCTGACTTTC.

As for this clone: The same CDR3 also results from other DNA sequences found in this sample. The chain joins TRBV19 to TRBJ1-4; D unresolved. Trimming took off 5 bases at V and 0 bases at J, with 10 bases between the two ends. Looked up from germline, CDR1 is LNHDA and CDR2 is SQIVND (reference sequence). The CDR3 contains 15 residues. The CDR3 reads CASSPRGATNEKLFF. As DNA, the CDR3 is TGTGCCAGTAGTCCCCGCGGGGCAACTAATGAAAAACTGTTTTTT.

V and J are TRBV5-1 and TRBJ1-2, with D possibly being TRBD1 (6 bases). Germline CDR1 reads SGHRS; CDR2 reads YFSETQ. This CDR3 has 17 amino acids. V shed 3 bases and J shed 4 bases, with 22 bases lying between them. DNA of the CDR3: TGCGCCAGCAGCTGGGGGTACAGGGATATCGACGTCTATGGCTACACCTTC. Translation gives CASSWGYRDIDVYGYTF.

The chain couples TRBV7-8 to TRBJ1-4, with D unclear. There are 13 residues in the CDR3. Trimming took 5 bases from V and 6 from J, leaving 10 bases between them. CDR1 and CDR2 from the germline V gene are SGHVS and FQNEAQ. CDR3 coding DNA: TGTGCCAGCAGCCCCGGGAGCTATGAAAAACTGTTTTTT. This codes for CASSPGSYEKLFF. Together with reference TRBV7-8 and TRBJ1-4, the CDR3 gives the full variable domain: GAGVSQSPRYKVAKRGQDVALRCDPISGHVSLFWYQQALGQGPEFLTYFQNEAQLDKSGLPSDRFFAERPEGSVSTLKIQRTQQEDSAVYLCASSPGSYEKLFFGSGTQLSVL.

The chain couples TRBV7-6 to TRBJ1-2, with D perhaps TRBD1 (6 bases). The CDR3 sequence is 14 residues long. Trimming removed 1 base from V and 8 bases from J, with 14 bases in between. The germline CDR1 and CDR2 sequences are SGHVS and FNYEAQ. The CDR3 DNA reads TGTGCCAGCAGCTTAGAACAGGGTAGGACCGGCTACACCTTC. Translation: CASSLEQGRTGYTF. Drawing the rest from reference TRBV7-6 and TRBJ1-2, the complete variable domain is GAGVSQSPRYKVTKRGQDVALRCDPISGHVSLYWYRQALGQGPEFLTYFNYEAQQDKSGLPNDRFSAERPEGSISTLTIQRTEQRDSAMYRCASSLEQGRTGYTFGSGTRLTVV.

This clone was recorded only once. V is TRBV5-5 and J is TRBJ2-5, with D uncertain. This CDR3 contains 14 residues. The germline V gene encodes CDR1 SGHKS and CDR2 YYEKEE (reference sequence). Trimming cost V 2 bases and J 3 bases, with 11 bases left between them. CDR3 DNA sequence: TGTGCCAGCAGCTTCTGGCAACCAGAAGAGACCCAGTACTTC. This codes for CASSFWQPEETQYF.

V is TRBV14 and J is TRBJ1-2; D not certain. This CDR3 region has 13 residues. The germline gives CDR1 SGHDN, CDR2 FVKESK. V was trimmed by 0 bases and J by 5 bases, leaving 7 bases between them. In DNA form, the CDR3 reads TGTGCCAGCAGCCAAGAACCCGGGTATGGCTACACCTTC. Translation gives CASSQEPGYGYTF.